Reported below is one T cell receptor (beta chain). Its antigen is not identified. These data originate in a study of T cell responses to AZD1222 COVID-19 vaccine. Study outcomes and limitations: Nearly half of unique spike-specific TCRs reportedly avoided B.1.351 and B.1.1.7 mutated regions. Spike-wide coverage was observed for vaccine-associated CD4 TCRs, with dominant responses at 160-218 and 743-854. No day 14 peak samples; only post-peak repertoires were characterized.

There are 14 residues in the CDR3. Trimming took off 2 bases at V and 6 bases at J, with 14 bases between the two ends. Germline lookup yields CDR1 SEHNR and CDR2 FQNEAQ (reference sequence). Assay: immunoSEQ multiplex PCR; the TCRdb copy retains only in-frame clones and omits some. The sample lists 120,000 to 150,000 clones; 90% to 95% were seen once. Pooled in the analysis were second doses at about 4 or about 12 weeks. The clonotype originates from an adult who received the AZD1222 COVID-19 vaccine. The chain combines TRBV7-9 with TRBJ2-7; D may be TRBD1 or TRBD2 (5 bases each). The specimen was peripheral blood, collected 28 days after the second AZD1222 dose. In nucleotides, the CDR3 is TGTGCCAGCAGCTTAATTCCGGGGCTCGGCGAGCAGTACTTC. This gives the protein CASSLIPGLGEQYF.